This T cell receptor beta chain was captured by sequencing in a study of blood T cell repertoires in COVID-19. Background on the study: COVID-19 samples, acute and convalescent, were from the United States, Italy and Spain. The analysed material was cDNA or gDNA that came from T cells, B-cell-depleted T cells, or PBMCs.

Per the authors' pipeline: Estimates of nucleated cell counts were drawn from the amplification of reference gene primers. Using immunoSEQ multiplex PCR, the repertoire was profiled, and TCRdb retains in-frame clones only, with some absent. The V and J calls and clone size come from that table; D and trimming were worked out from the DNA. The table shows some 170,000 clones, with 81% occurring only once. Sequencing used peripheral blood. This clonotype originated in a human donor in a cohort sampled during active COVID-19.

CDR3 region: CAWSSREGRTSGSDEQFF. CDR3 nucleotide sequence: TGTGCCTGGAGTTCTCGGGAGGGCCGGACTAGCGGGAGCGATGAGCAGTTCTTC. V is TRBV30 and J is TRBJ2-1, with TRBD2 matching over 13 bases. The germline V gene encodes CDR1 GTSNPN and CDR2 SVGIG (reference sequence). The CDR3 has 18 amino acids. J lost 8 bases, V lost 2 bases, and 15 bases had no gene match.